This record covers a single T cell receptor beta chain. Its cognate antigen is unknown. The sample is drawn from a study of PD-L1 blockade in urothelial cancer. Study summary: Analysis of blood occurred 3 weeks (second dose) and 6 weeks after treatment start. A median approximately 150,000 T cells were found in blood samples. Study conclusions and caveats: Patients with durable benefit had greater blood expansion of tumor-associated TCR clones 3 weeks into treatment.

Libraries were prepared by immunoSEQ multiplex PCR; TCRdb keeps only in-frame clonotypes and omits some of them. This sample has 100,000 to 150,000 clones; about 82% occur once, and the top ten carry 2% to 3%. Trimming shortened V by 4 bases and J by 4 bases, and 17 bases separated the two germline ends. This CDR3 region has 15 residues. Per the germline V gene, CDR1 is GTSNPN and CDR2 is SVGIG (reference sequence). Time point given: peripheral blood 6 weeks after treatment start. Between 1 and 8 samples, pretreatment and on-treatment, were given by each patient. The source material was PBMCs, sampled around atezolizumab (anti-PD-L1) treatment. This clonotype was sampled from a man in his fifties with urothelial cancer. This chain uses TRBV30 with TRBJ2-1; TRBD1 is a possible D gene (6 bases). This CDR3 is CAWNPTGTLYNEQFF. Written as DNA, the CDR3 is TGTGCCTGGAACCCGACCGGGACATTATACAATGAGCAGTTCTTC.